Below, one T cell receptor beta chain is given with its context. These data originate in a study of technical replicates of blood from a handful of donors. Measured with immunoSEQ multiplex PCR; TCRdb has only the in-frame clones, and not every one. The table lists about 83,000 clones, just over 95% of them singletons. Specimen: T cells isolated from PBMCs. This sequence originates from a human donor in good health.

The chain's CDR3 is CASSLASSYEQYF. CDR3 coding DNA: TGTGCCAGCAGTCTAGCGAGCTCCTACGAGCAGTACTTC. The chain recombines TRBV7-6 with TRBJ2-7; D may be TRBD2 (6 bases). Trimming took off 6 bases at V and 0 bases at J, with 9 bases between the two ends. From germline, CDR1 is SGHVS and CDR2 FNYEAQ. The CDR3 consists of 13 residues.